The entry below describes one T cell receptor (beta chain). The antigen remains undetermined. This sample stems from a study of CD8 T cells in ankylosing spondylitis. General study points: Within ankylosing spondylitis blood, a TCR beta motif made up of seven to nine highly homologous variants appeared to be characteristic. Disease-linked clones reportedly showed significant enrichment in matched ankylosing spondylitis synovial fluid.

The length of the CDR3 is 15 residues. Trimming shortened V by 0 bases and J by 2 bases, and 10 bases separated the two germline ends. Per the germline V gene, CDR1 is KGHDR and CDR2 is SFDVKD. TCRdb ran MiXCR on the 5' RACE reads and lists one entry per CDR3 protein. The sample contains more than 250,000 distinct CDR3 sequences, 8% of which appear only once. The TCR sequence derives from a male donor with ankylosing spondylitis. This chain uses TRBV24-1 with TRBJ2-7; no firm D call. Sequenced sample: blood, either unsorted or a sorted T cell fraction (not recorded which). DNA of the CDR3: TGTGCCACCAGTGATTTGCCCAGTAACACCTACGAGCAGTACTTC. Encoded protein: CATSDLPSNTYEQYF.